The sequence of this TCR beta chain was determined in a study of T-cell memory formation after mild COVID-19. Study information: Clustering of TCRs was largely donor specific. Study-wide results and limits: Clones from the second wave (peaking day 37) had unconfirmed SARS-CoV-2 specificity. From day 15 to 85, contracting clones were balanced between CD4 and CD8, whereas later expanders leaned toward CD4+.

For this clonotype: The antigen is undetermined.

TCRdb processed the 5' RACE reads anew with MiXCR; each CDR3 protein has one entry. The repertoire has 450,000 to 650,000 distinct CDR3 sequences, about 20% of them found once; the top ten carry roughly 8.3%. The source is an adult woman who had mild COVID-19 (a few samples of this study predate the infection). Cell type and time point are not known. The specimen sequenced was PBMCs or a T cell subset sorted from them (not recorded which).

The CDR3 nucleotides read TGCGCCAGCAGCTTTTCAGTCTGGGGACAGGGGGCATACAATGAGCAGTTCTTC. Its protein product is CASSFSVWGQGAYNEQFF. The rearrangement joins TRBV5-1 to TRBJ2-1, with 12 positions matching TRBD1. Germline V gene data show CDR1 as SGHRS and CDR2 as YFSETQ. V was pared by 2 bases and J by 4 bases, with 10 bases of the junction left unmatched. The CDR3 contains 18 residues.